Listed below are T cell receptor beta chains from one sample, sequenced in a study of T-cell memory formation after mild COVID-19. TCRdb ran MiXCR on the 5' RACE reads and lists one entry per CDR3 protein. The sample shows a few hundred thousand distinct CDR3 sequences, roughly 21% of them seen only once. What was sequenced was PBMCs or a T cell subset sorted from them (not recorded which). The source of these receptors is a man aged 18 to 30 who had mild COVID-19 (a few samples of this study predate the infection). Cell type and time point are not known. CDR3s include the opening cysteine and the closing phenylalanine or tryptophan. D genes are given only for firm matches. Clone size is given for some rows only: seen once, a few or many times, or a class if the clone is expanded.

V gene	clone size	D gene	J gene	CDR3 DNA	CDR3 protein
TRBV27	few	TRBD1	TRBJ2-7	TGTGCCAGCAGTCGAACAGGGGAAGGCTACGAGCAGTACTTC	CASSRTGEGYEQYF
TRBV6-6	NA	NA	TRBJ2-3	TGTGCCAGCAGTTACATTCGGGATACGCAGTATTTT	CASSYIRDTQYF
TRBV18	NA	NA	TRBJ1-1	TGTGCCAGCTCACAGACAGATTACACTGAAGCTTTCTTT	CASSQTDYTEAFF
TRBV27	NA	NA	TRBJ1-4	TGTGCCAGCAGCCTCTCCCGGCAGGGGCCAACTAATGAAAAACTGTTTTTT	CASSLSRQGPTNEKLFF
TRBV7-3	many	NA	TRBJ1-6	TGTGCCAGCAGGCGCAGTGGGAATTCACCCCTCCACTTT	CASRRSGNSPLHF
TRBV7-9	NA	NA	TRBJ2-1	TGTGCCAGCTCTCATTGGGCAGGGAAAATCTATGAGCAGTTCTTC	CASSHWAGKIYEQFF
TRBV7-6	NA	NA	TRBJ2-6	TGTGCCAGCAGCCGCGAGGGCTCTGGGGCCAACGTCCTGACTTTC	CASSREGSGANVLTF
TRBV19	once	TRBD1	TRBJ2-5	TGTGCCAGTAGTCCCCGCCGGGACAGGGGGGAGACCCAGTACTTC	CASSPRRDRGETQYF
TRBV6-2/TRBV6-3	NA	TRBD2	TRBJ2-3	TGTGCCAGCAGTTACGGGCGGCTAGCGGGGGCCTTCACAGATACGCAGTATTTT	CASSYGRLAGAFTDTQYF
TRBV9	few	TRBD1	TRBJ2-4	TGTGCCAGCAGCTCTAGCTCCGGGACAGAGAAAAACATTCAGTACTTC	CASSSSSGTEKNIQYF
TRBV21-1	NA	NA	TRBJ2-5	TGTGCCAGCACCCAAAGGAGGCGGGGGGGGCGGAAGACCCAGTACTTC	CASTQRRRGGRKTQYF
TRBV20-1	few	TRBD1	TRBJ2-6	TGCAGTGCTAGGGAGACAGGGTTTAACGTCCTGACTTTC	CSARETGFNVLTF
TRBV10-1	few	NA	TRBJ1-6	TGCGCCAGCAGTGATAACAGGGCTAATTCACCCCTCCACTTT	CASSDNRANSPLHF
TRBV7-9	NA	TRBD1	TRBJ1-1	TGTGCCAGCAGCTTATACAGGGGGCGCCTAAGTGAAGCTTTCTTT	CASSLYRGRLSEAFF
TRBV13	NA	TRBD1	TRBJ2-3	TGTGCCAGCAGTATGACAGGGGAGGCAGATACGCAGTATTTT	CASSMTGEADTQYF
TRBV3-1	few	TRBD2	TRBJ2-5	TGTGCCAGCAGCCAAGAGGGGCTAGCGGGGGGAGAGACCCAGTACTTC	CASSQEGLAGGETQYF
TRBV5-1	many	NA	TRBJ1-1	TGCGCCAGCAGCTTCTTGGGGGGTACTGAAGCTTTCTTT	CASSFLGGTEAFF
TRBV6-6	NA	TRBD1	TRBJ1-4	TGTGCCAGCAGTCGTCATCCGGGACAGGGGGCGAAGAATGAAAAACTGTTTTTT	CASSRHPGQGAKNEKLFF
TRBV5-1	NA	NA	TRBJ1-1	TGCGCCAGCAGCTTGGCCTGGGGGTATGTAGGTTTGACTGAAGCTTTCTTT	CASSLAWGYVGLTEAFF
TRBV12-3/TRBV12-4	NA	NA	TRBJ2-3	TGTGCCAGCAGTTTTCGGGATGGTAGAGATACGCAGTATTTT	CASSFRDGRDTQYF
TRBV15	few	NA	TRBJ2-3	TGTGCCACCAGCAGAGATGGGCTGATCACAGATACGCAGTATTTT	CATSRDGLITDTQYF
TRBV12-3/TRBV12-4	NA	TRBD1	TRBJ1-5	TGTGCCAGCACCCCGGGACAGACAAATCAGCCCCAGCATTTT	CASTPGQTNQPQHF
TRBV5-1	few	NA	TRBJ1-2	TGCGCCAGCAGCTCAGAAGCCAGGAGCCCCTATGGCTACACCTTC	CASSSEARSPYGYTF
TRBV5-1	NA	NA	TRBJ2-2	TGCGCCAGCAGCGGGACCGACAGTTTGAACACCGGGGAGCTGTTTTTT	CASSGTDSLNTGELFF
TRBV24-1	NA	NA	TRBJ2-1	TGTGCCACCAGTGATTTGCAATGGCGCAATGAGCAGTTCTTC	CATSDLQWRNEQFF
TRBV12-3/TRBV12-4	NA	TRBD2	TRBJ2-5	TGTGCCAGCAGCCCTTGGGGCGGGGGGACCCAAGAGACCCAGTACTTC	CASSPWGGGTQETQYF
TRBV7-3	few	TRBD2	TRBJ2-1	TGTGCCAGCAGCTTATGGGGACTAGCGGGGGACAATGAGCAGTTCTTC	CASSLWGLAGDNEQFF
TRBV5-1	NA	NA	TRBJ2-3	TGCGCCAGCAGTCCGAACGCGGCACAAGGAACAGATACGCAGTATTTT	CASSPNAAQGTDTQYF
TRBV7-6	NA	NA	TRBJ1-4	TGTGCCAGCAGCCCGAGCGGGGACACGAATGAAAAACTGTTTTTT	CASSPSGDTNEKLFF
TRBV7-6	NA	NA	TRBJ2-3	TGTGCCAGCAGCCTAGGCCAAGGGGGGGTAGGAGGGACGCAGTATTTT	CASSLGQGGVGGTQYF
TRBV7-9	NA	NA	TRBJ2-5	TGTGCCAGCAGCTTCCGGGACTTTCAAGAGACCCAGTACTTC	CASSFRDFQETQYF